Shown below are 29 T cell receptor beta chains from a single sample sequenced in a study of blood T cells in healthy people across ages (dated by TCRdb to about 2015). The library came from 5' RACE. Instrument used: Illumina HiSeq 2500. The second PCR ran for about 7 to 11 cycles and used a J-beta primer mix along with a sample-barcoded 5' primer. The public sequencing data were trimmed at Q25 with fastp and processed into clonotypes with MiXCR by TCRdb, which kept only in-frame beta chains. Rows with a matching CDR3 protein are joined into one entry that keeps the most common DNA and genes. The sample table records 550,000 to 600,000 distinct CDR3 sequences; roughly 29% of these occur just once. Under 20% of the sample comes from the top ten. Material for sequencing was blood. The source is a woman aged 70-85 years in good health.

This clonotype was counted at least ten times. The chain couples TRBV2 to TRBJ1-1, with 7 bases that match TRBD1. Germline-derived CDR1 and CDR2 are SNHLY and FYNNEI. V shed 5 bases, J shed 11 bases, and the junction held 8 bases outside the gene matches. This CDR3 comprises 12 residues. The CDR3 loop is CASSQTGNWAFF. In DNA, the CDR3 is TGTGCCAGCAGTCAGACAGGGAATTGGGCTTTCTTT.

This clonotype has just a few counts. This rearrangement joins TRBV19 to TRBJ2-7; 10 bases map to TRBD1. With 5 bases clipped from V and 5 bases from J, the junction kept 3 bases outside the gene matches. There are 13 residues in the CDR3. Germline-derived CDR1 and CDR2 are LNHDA and SQIVND (reference sequence). CDR3 residues: CASSGTGEDEQYF. CDR3 DNA: TGTGCCAGTAGTGGGACAGGGGAAGACGAGCAGTACTTC.

The chain employs TRBV29-1 and TRBJ2-3; 8 nucleotides align to TRBD2. Germline assignment: CDR1 SQVTM and CDR2 ANQGSEA. The CDR3 is 15 residues long. After removal of 4 bases from V and 4 bases from J, the junction contained 10 bases not matched to a gene. As DNA, the CDR3 is TGCAGCGTTGTTCGGGGGGGCAGTAAAGCAGATACGCAGTATTTT. It encodes CSVVRGGSKADTQYF.

The J gene is TRBJ2-5, the V gene TRBV11-2; maybe TRBD1 (5 bases). The CDR3 runs to 14 residues. CDR1 is SGHAT, CDR2 FQNNGV, per germline. V lost 0 bases, J lost 5 bases, and 10 bases lay in between. CDR3 DNA: TGTGCCAGCAGCTTAGACCAGGGTAGGGAGACCCAGTACTTC. This gives the protein CASSLDQGRETQYF.

This clonotype was picked up a small number of times. The chain is built from TRBV29-1 and TRBJ2-1, with unresolved D. The V gene lost 4 bases and the J gene lost 8 bases, with 9 bases spanning the gap. The CDR3 runs to 11 residues. Germline V CDR1 and CDR2: SQVTM, ANQGSEA. The CDR3 DNA sequence: TGCAGCGTTGCCTCGGGTTATGAGCAGTTCTTC. This sequence encodes CSVASGYEQFF.

The chain recombines TRBV15 with TRBJ1-1, with D perhaps matching TRBD1 (5 bases). V lost 6 bases to trimming and J lost 0 bases, with 14 bases between them. CDR3 length: 15 residues. The V gene's germline CDR1 is LNHNV and CDR2 YYDKDF (reference sequence). CDR3: CATRPGAYMNTEAFF. CDR3 coding DNA: TGTGCCACCAGGCCCGGGGCCTACATGAACACTGAAGCTTTCTTT. The entire variable domain, with the rest obtained from reference TRBV15 and TRBJ1-1, is as follows: DAMVIQNPRYQVTQFGKPVTLSCSQTLNHNVMYWYQQKSSQAPKLLFHYYDKDFNNEADTPDNFQSRRPNTSFCFLDIRSPGLGDTAMYLCATRPGAYMNTEAFFGQGTRLTVV.

This clonotype was observed a single time. The chain joins TRBV20-1 to TRBJ1-2, with 8 bases matching TRBD1. Germline CDR1 DFQATT, CDR2 SNEGSKA (reference sequence). This CDR3 spans 15 amino acids. Germline trimming cut 6 bases from V and 6 bases from J; bases unmatched to any gene: 15. CDR3 sequence (DNA): TGCAGTGCCAGTGGAGGACAGGGCTTAATGGATGGCTACACCTTC. As protein: CSASGGQGLMDGYTF.

The rearrangement links TRBV4-3 to TRBJ1-1; unclear D gene. The length of the CDR3 is 14 residues. Germline V lookup: CDR1 LGHNA, CDR2 YSLEER. The V end was cut by 3 bases, the J end by 1 base, with 9 bases between. In nucleotides, the CDR3 is TGCGCCAGCAGCCAGATCCGGAAGAACACTGAAGCTTTCTTT. Protein sequence: CASSQIRKNTEAFF.

This clonotype has a count of ten or more. The chain is built from TRBV12-3 or TRBV12-4 and TRBJ1-4, with a possible D match to TRBD1 (6 bases). The CDR3 runs to 15 residues. V lost 5 bases, J lost 7 bases, and 17 bases lay in between. The CDR3 here is CASSPGQPGLEKLFF. DNA of the CDR3: TGTGCCAGCAGTCCCGGACAGCCCGGGCTTGAAAAACTGTTTTTT.

This clonotype was picked up one time. Germline is not matched at one junction end, which may reflect a read error. The V and J genes are TRBV5-5 and TRBJ1-3; D unresolved. There are 17 residues in the CDR3. Germline V lookup: CDR1 SGHKS, CDR2 YYEKEE (reference sequence). The CDR3 DNA follows: TGTGCCAGCAGCTTGGGACCATCCACATCCTCTGGAAAAACCATATATTTT. Amino acid sequence: CASSLGPSTSSGKTIYF.

The chain joins TRBV20-1 to TRBJ2-7; weak D call: TRBD2 (5 bases). Germline CDR1 reads DFQATT; CDR2 reads SNEGSKA (reference sequence). The CDR3 covers 14 residues. V was clipped by 0 bases and J by 4 bases, with 13 bases between them. CDR3 region: CSARDRTGMYEQYF. The CDR3 DNA reads TGCAGTGCTAGAGACAGGACCGGGATGTACGAGCAGTACTTC.

This clonotype was seen more than once but under ten times. V usage is TRBV29-1 and J usage is TRBJ2-5, with D hard to call. The DNA end favors TRBJ2-1, so the J call may be wrong. The CDR3 loop spans 10 amino acids. Germline CDR1 is SQVTM and CDR2 is ANQGSEA. The CDR3 loop reads CSVDPNEQFF. In DNA form, the CDR3 reads TGCAGCGTTGACCCCAATGAGCAGTTCTTC.

This clonotype was seen ten or more times. V usage is TRBV27 and J usage is TRBJ1-1; D remains unclear. With 6 bases removed from V and 8 bases from J, the gap between germline ends came to 10 bases. The CDR3 has 11 amino acids. Germline V gene data show CDR1 as MNHEY and CDR2 as SMNVEV (reference sequence). The CDR3 DNA reads as TGTGCCAGCAGCCGAGGGTTGGAAGCTTTCTTT. Protein: CASSRGLEAFF.

This clonotype appeared a few times. The rearrangement joins TRBV3-1 to TRBJ2-6; TRBD1 might be the D (6 bases). Trimming cost V 4 bases and J 0 bases, with 19 bases left between them. The CDR3 spans 19 residues. CDR1 is LGHDT and CDR2 is YNNKEL in the germline V gene (reference sequence). This CDR3 reads CASSPRDIESYSGANVLTF. CDR3 nucleotide sequence: TGTGCCAGCAGCCCACGGGACATTGAATCCTACTCTGGGGCCAACGTCCTGACTTTC. Filled out from reference TRBV3-1 and TRBJ2-6, the complete variable domain reads DTAVSQTPKYLVTQMGNDKSIKCEQNLGHDTMYWYKQDSKKFLKIMFSYNNKELIINETVPNRFSPKSPDKAHLNLHINSLELGDSAVYFCASSPRDIESYSGANVLTFGAGSRLTVL.

The chain joins TRBV7-7 to TRBJ2-2, with TRBD2 matching 7 bases. Per the germline V gene, CDR1 is SSHAT and CDR2 is FNYEAQ (reference sequence). The CDR3 spans 13 residues. The CDR3 is CASGQGNTGELFF. CDR3 sequence (DNA): TGTGCTAGCGGGCAGGGGAACACCGGGGAGCTGTTTTTT.

The gene calls are TRBV18 and TRBJ2-1; D unclear. V was cut by 0 bases and J by 5 bases, with 14 bases left in between. The CDR3 contains 16 residues. Germline assignment: CDR1 KGHSH and CDR2 LQKENI. CDR3 coding DNA: TGTGCCAGCTCACCACCAAGCTTAGGCTGGAACAATGAGCAGTTCTTC. The encoded protein is CASSPPSLGWNNEQFF. Full variable domain (outside the CDR3, taken from reference TRBV18 and TRBJ2-1): NAGVMQNPRHLVRRRGQEARLRCSPMKGHSHVYWYRQLPEEGLKFMVYLQKENIIDESGMPKERFSAEFPKEGPSILRIQQVVRGDSAAYFCASSPPSLGWNNEQFFGPGTRLTVL.

The chain is built from TRBV6-2 or TRBV6-3 and TRBJ2-1, with D possibly TRBD2 on 6 matching bases. The CDR3 has 14 amino acids. Germline CDR1 and CDR2: MNHEY and SVGEGT. Between the trimmed V and J ends, which lost 6 bases and 8 bases, there was a span of 17 bases. CDR3 in DNA: TGTGCCAGCAGCGATCGGGGGAGCGAGGATGAGCAGTTCTTC. It specifies CASSDRGSEDEQFF.

This clonotype turned up a few times. This chain connects TRBV18 to TRBJ1-1, with 7 bases identical to TRBD1. This CDR3 is 13 amino acids long. The J segment lost 3 bases and the V segment lost 3 bases, leaving 1 base of the junction unmatched. CDR1 and CDR2 (germline): KGHSH, LQKENI. The CDR3 coding sequence is TGTGCCAGCTCACCCGGACAGGACACTGAAGCTTTCTTT. Its protein is CASSPGQDTEAFF.

This clonotype was counted a few times. V is TRBV6-5 and J is TRBJ1-2; D not resolved. This CDR3 is 14 amino acids long. The germline V gene encodes CDR1 MNHEY and CDR2 SVGAGI. Trimming shortened V by 5 bases and J by 5 bases, and 15 bases separated the two germline ends. CDR3 bases: TGTGCCAGCAGTCGTACGTCGGTGGAGTATGGCTACACCTTC. Translation: CASSRTSVEYGYTF.

The chain links TRBV4-1 to TRBJ2-7; possibly TRBD1 or TRBD2 for D (5 bases each). CDR1 and CDR2 from the germline V gene are MGHRA and YSYEKL. Deletions cut 4 bases from V and 2 bases from J, with 15 bases between. The CDR3 covers 15 residues. This CDR3 is CASSLRDQGPYEQYF. The CDR3, as DNA: TGCGCCAGCAGCCTCCGGGACCAAGGCCCCTACGAGCAGTACTTC.

In DNA, the CDR3 is TGTGCCAGCAGTTTGTGGAATACGAACACCGGGGAGCTGTTTTTT. Protein product: CASSLWNTNTGELFF. V gene TRBV12-3 or TRBV12-4 combines with J gene TRBJ2-2, with D uncertain. V was trimmed by 3 bases and J by 0 bases, leaving 8 bases between them. The CDR3 loop spans 15 amino acids.

The chain is built from TRBV7-9 and TRBJ2-5; D is possibly TRBD1 or TRBD2 (7 bases each). Germline CDR1 and CDR2: SEHNR and FQNEAQ (reference sequence). The CDR3 spans 13 residues. Trimming stripped 3 bases from V and 10 bases from J, with 15 bases between. CDR3 sequence: CASSFGGGGLQYF. In DNA form, the CDR3 reads TGTGCCAGCAGCTTCGGGGGAGGGGGCCTCCAGTACTTC.

This clonotype has at least ten counts. V and J are TRBV7-3 and TRBJ2-5, with D unresolved. Germline V gives CDR1 SGHTA, CDR2 FQGTGA. The CDR3 totals 13 residues. The ends were cut back, 6 bases at V and 3 bases at J, with 11 bases in the middle. The CDR3 DNA reads TGTGCCAGCAGAAGGACGGAAGAAGAGACCCAGTACTTC. Translating it yields CASRRTEEETQYF.

CDR3 nucleotide sequence: TGCAGTGCTAACCCGCGGGGCATGGAGACCCAGTACTTC. Residues: CSANPRGMETQYF. This chain links TRBV20-1 with TRBJ2-5; weak D call: TRBD2 (6 bases). V lost 4 bases and J 5 bases, leaving 14 bases between the germline ends. Germline V gene lookup returns CDR1 DFQATT and CDR2 SNEGSKA (reference sequence). The CDR3 spans 13 residues.

The CDR3 nucleotides read TGTGCCAGCAGCTTGGTCAGAGTTGGGCCGATGAACACTGAAGCTTTCTTT. Translated: CASSLVRVGPMNTEAFF. The V and J genes are TRBV5-6 and TRBJ1-1; no firm D call. Germline V gene data show CDR1 as SGHDT and CDR2 as YYEEEE. The CDR3 sequence is 17 residues long. Trimming cost V 0 bases and J 0 bases, with 15 bases left between them. Full variable domain (rest looked up from reference TRBV5-6 and TRBJ1-1): DAGVTQSPTHLIKTRGQQVTLRCSPKSGHDTVSWYQQALGQGPQFIFQYYEEEERQRGNFPDRFSGHQFPNYSSELNVNALLLGDSALYLCASSLVRVGPMNTEAFFGQGTRLTVV.

The chain joins TRBV12-3 or TRBV12-4 to TRBJ1-1; D remains ambiguous. Between the trimmed V and J ends, which lost 2 bases and 0 bases, there was a span of 10 bases. CDR3 length: 15 amino acids. Here the CDR3 reads CASSLPGSMNTEAFF. The CDR3 region has the DNA TGTGCCAGCAGTTTACCGGGATCCATGAACACTGAAGCTTTCTTT.

This clonotype was recorded many times. This chain uses TRBV29-1 with TRBJ1-1, with no clear D. From germline, CDR1 is SQVTM and CDR2 ANQGSEA. The CDR3 loop spans 10 amino acids. Trimming removed 7 bases from V and 3 bases from J, with 6 bases in between. CDR3 in amino acids: CSAFDTEAFF. The CDR3 DNA sequence: TGCAGCGCTTTTGACACTGAAGCTTTCTTT.

A few counts support this clonotype. The rearrangement links TRBV4-1 to TRBJ1-4, with D possibly being TRBD1 (5 bases). Germline CDR1 MGHRA, CDR2 YSYEKL. The CDR3 spans 15 residues. Trimming pared 4 bases from V and 4 bases from J, leaving 13 bases between. The CDR3 here is CASSPEGTYNEKLFF. The CDR3 coding sequence is TGCGCCAGCAGCCCCGAGGGGACTTATAATGAAAAACTGTTTTTT.

On this clonotype: One junction end disagrees with the germline gene, perhaps due to a read error. The V gene is TRBV6-2 or TRBV6-3, the J gene TRBJ1-5; D gene uncertain. The CDR3 contains 14 residues. Germline V gene sequence: CDR1 MNHEY, CDR2 SVGEGT. CDR3 bases: TGTGCCAGCAGTTATTCCACATTCAATCAGCCTCAGCATTTT. Its protein is CASSYSTFNQPQHF.